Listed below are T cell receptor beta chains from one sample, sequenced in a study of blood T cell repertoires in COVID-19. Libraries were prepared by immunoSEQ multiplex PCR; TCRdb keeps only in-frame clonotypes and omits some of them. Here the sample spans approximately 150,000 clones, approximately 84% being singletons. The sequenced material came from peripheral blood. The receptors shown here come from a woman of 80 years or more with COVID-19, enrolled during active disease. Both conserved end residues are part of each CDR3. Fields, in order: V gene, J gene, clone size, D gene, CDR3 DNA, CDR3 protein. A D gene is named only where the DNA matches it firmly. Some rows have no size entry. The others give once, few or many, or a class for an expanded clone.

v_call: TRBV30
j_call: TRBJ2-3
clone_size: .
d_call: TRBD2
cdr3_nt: TGTGCCTGGAGTGTGGTAGCGGGAGCCGGGGATACGCAGTATTTT
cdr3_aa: CAWSVVAGAGDTQYF

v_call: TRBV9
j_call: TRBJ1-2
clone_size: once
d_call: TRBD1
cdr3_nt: TGTGCCAGCAGCGTGACAGGGGGCGTTAACTATGGCTACACCTTC
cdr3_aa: CASSVTGGVNYGYTF

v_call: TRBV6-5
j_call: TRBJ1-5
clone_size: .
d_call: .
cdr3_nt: TGTGCCAGCACCACAACGCTGAATAGCAATCAGCCCCAGCATTTT
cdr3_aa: CASTTTLNSNQPQHF

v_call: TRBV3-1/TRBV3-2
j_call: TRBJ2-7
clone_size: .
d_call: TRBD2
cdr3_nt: TGTGCCAGCAGCCAAGTGGGGGGGAAGTACTTC
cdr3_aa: CASSQVGGKYF

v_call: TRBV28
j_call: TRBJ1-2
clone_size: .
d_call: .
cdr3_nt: TGTGCCAGCACCCGAGGAGGACAGCTCTACACCTTC
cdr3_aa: CASTRGGQLYTF

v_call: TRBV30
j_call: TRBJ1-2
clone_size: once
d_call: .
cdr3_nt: TGTGCCTGGAGTGTAACCGGGCCTAGGGGTGGCTACACCTTC
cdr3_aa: CAWSVTGPRGGYTF

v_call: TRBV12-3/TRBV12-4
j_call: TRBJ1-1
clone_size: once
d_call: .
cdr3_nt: TGTGCCAGCAGTTTAGCGGGGCGCCATGAAGCTTTCTTT
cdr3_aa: CASSLAGRHEAFF

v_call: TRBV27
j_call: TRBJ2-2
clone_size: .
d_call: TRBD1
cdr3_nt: TGTGCCAGCAGCCGGGGACAGACGAACACCGGGGAGCTGTTTTTT
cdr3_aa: CASSRGQTNTGELFF

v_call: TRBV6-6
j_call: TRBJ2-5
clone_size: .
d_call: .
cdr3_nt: TGTGCCAGCAGGACAGGGAGGGAGACCCAGTACTTC
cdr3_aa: CASRTGRETQYF

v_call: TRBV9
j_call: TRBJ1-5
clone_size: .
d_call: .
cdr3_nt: TGTGCCAGCAGCCTCGGGGGCGGGGAGGGACAGCCCCAGCATTTT
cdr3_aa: CASSLGGGEGQPQHF

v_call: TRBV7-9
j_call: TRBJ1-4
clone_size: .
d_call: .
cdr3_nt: TGTGCCAGCAGCTCCGGAGGGCGCGAAAAACTGTTTTTT
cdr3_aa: CASSSGGREKLFF

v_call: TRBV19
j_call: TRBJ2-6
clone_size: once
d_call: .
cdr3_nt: TGTGCCAGTAGTATTTTGAGGGGGGGCGCCCCTGGGGCCAACGTCCTGACTTTC
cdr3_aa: CASSILRGGAPGANVLTF

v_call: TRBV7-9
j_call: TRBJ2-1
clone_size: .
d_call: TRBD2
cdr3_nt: TGTGCCAGCAGCTTAGTAGGGACTAGCGGGGGTACCTACAATGAGCAGTTCTTC
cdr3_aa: CASSLVGTSGGTYNEQFF

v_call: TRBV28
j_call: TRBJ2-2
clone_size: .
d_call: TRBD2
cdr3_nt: TGTGCCAGCAGTTATTTTACCCTTTGGAGCGGGGGGGCCCAGACGAACACCGGGGAGCTGTTTTTT
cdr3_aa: CASSYFTLWSGGAQTNTGELFF

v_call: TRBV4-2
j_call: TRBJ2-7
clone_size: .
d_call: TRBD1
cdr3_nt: TGTGCCAGCAGCCAAGGCAGACAGGGGGTAGTCCACGAGCAGTACTTC
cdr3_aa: CASSQGRQGVVHEQYF

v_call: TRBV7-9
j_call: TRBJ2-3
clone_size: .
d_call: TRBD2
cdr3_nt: TGTGCCAGCAGCTTTCTGGTAGCGGGAGCTTCAGATACGCAGTATTTT
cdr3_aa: CASSFLVAGASDTQYF

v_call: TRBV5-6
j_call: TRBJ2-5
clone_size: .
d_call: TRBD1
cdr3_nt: TGTGCCAGCAGCTTAACAGGGGGCGTAGAGGAGACCCAGTACTTC
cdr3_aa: CASSLTGGVEETQYF

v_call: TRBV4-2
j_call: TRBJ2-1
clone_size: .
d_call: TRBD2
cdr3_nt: TGTGCCAGCAGCCGACGGACTAGCGTCGATGAGCAGTTCTTC
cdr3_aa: CASSRRTSVDEQFF

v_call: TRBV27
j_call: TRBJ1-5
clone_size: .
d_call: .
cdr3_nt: TGTGCCAGCAGCTTTATAGGGGGGGTTAACAATCAGCCCCAGCATTTT
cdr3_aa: CASSFIGGVNNQPQHF

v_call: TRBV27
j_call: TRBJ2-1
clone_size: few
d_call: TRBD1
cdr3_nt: TGTGCCAGCAGTCGTGACAGGGCGAGCTCCTACAATGAGCAGTTCTTC
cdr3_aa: CASSRDRASSYNEQFF

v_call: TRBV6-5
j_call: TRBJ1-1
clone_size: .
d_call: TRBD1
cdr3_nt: TGTGCCAGCAGCCTGACAGGGGGATGGACTGAAGCTTTCTTT
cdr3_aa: CASSLTGGWTEAFF

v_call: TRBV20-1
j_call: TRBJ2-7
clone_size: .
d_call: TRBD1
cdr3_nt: TGCAGTGCTAGAGATGACAGGGACCAGTACTTC
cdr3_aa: CSARDDRDQYF

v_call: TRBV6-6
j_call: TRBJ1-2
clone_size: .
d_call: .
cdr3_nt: TGTGCCAGCACTCTATCCGGGACATCAGCTAACTATGGCTACACCTTC
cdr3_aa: CASTLSGTSANYGYTF

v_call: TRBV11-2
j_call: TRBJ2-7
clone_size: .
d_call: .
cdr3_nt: TGTGCCAGCAGGTCAGGGAACTCCTACGAGCAGTACTTC
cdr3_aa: CASRSGNSYEQYF

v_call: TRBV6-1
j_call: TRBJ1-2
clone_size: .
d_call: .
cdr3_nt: TGTGCCAGCAGTGACAACCGGGGGTTTGGCTACACCTTC
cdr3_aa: CASSDNRGFGYTF

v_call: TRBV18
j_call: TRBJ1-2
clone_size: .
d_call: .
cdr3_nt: TGTGCCAGCTCACCTCAAATGGAGGTTAACTATGGCTACACCTTC
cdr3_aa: CASSPQMEVNYGYTF

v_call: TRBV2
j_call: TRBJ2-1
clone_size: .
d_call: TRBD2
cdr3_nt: TGTGCCAGCAAAGTAGGACTAGCGCCCAATGAGCAGTTCTTC
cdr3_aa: CASKVGLAPNEQFF

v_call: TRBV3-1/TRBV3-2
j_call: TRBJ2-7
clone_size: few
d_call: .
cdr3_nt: TGTGCCCGCCATGGACACGTCTCCACCTACGAGCAGTACTTC
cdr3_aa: CARHGHVSTYEQYF

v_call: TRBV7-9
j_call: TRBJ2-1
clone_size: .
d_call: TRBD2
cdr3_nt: TGTGCCAGCAGAAAAGGACTAGCGGGAGACTACAATGAGCAGTTCTTC
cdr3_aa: CASRKGLAGDYNEQFF

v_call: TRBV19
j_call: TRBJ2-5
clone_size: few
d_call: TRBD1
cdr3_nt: TGTGCCAGTAGTAGAGGGGGCGGGGAGACCCAGTACTTC
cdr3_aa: CASSRGGGETQYF

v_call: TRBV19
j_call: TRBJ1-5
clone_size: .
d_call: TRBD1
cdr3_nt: TGTGCCAGTAAACGGGACAGTAATCAGCCCCAGCATTTT
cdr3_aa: CASKRDSNQPQHF

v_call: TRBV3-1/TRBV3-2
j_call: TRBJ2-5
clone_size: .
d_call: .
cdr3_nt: TGTGCCAGCAGCTTAATAGCGATCCGCCAAGAGACCCAGTACTTC
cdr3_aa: CASSLIAIRQETQYF

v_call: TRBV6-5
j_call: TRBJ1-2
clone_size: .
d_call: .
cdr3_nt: TGTGCCAGCAGTTCCCAAAGGACCGAGGGTACCTATGGCTACACCTTC
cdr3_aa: CASSSQRTEGTYGYTF

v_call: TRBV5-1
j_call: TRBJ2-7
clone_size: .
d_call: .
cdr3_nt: TGCGCCAGCAGCTGGGACAACTCCTACGAGCAGTACTTC
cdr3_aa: CASSWDNSYEQYF

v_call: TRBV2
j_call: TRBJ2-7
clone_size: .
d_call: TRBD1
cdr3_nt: TGTGCCAGCAGGCTACAGGGGGAGCAGTACTTC
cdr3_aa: CASRLQGEQYF

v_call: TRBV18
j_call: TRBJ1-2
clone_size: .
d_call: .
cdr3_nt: TGTGCCAGCTCACCACAGGGGTGGTCGGGTGGCTACACCTTC
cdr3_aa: CASSPQGWSGGYTF

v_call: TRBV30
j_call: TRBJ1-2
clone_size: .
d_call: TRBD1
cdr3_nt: TGTGCCTGGAGACAGGGGGCTTTCTATGGCTACACCTTC
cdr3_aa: CAWRQGAFYGYTF

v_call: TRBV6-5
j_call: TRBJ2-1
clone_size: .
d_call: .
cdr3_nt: TGTGCCAGCAAGGACAGCTCCTACAATGAGCAGTTCTTC
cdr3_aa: CASKDSSYNEQFF

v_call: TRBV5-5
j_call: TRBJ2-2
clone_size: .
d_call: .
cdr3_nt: TGTGCCAGCAGCGCCACCGGGACTAACACCGGGGAGCTGTTTTTT
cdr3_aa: CASSATGTNTGELFF

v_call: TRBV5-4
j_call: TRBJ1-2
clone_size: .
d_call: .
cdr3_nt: TGTGCCAGCAGCCCGGGACCGCAGGGGCCCTATGGCTACACCTTC
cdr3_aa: CASSPGPQGPYGYTF

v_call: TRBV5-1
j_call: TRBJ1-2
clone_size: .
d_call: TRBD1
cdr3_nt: TGCGCCAGCAGCTTGGCAGGGGGCTCCGGCTACACCTTC
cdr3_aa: CASSLAGGSGYTF

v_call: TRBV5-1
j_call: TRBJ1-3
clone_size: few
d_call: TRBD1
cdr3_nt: TGCGCCAGCAGCGCCGGGGACAGGGCTGGAAACACCATATATTTT
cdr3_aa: CASSAGDRAGNTIYF

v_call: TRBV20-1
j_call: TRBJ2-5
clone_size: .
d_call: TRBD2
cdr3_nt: TGCAGTGCTAGGGCGGGGGGGACCCAGTACTTC
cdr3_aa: CSARAGGTQYF

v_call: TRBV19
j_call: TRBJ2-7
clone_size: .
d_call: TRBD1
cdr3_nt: TGTGCCAGTAGGACAGGGAGAGGCTACGAGCAGTACTTC
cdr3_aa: CASRTGRGYEQYF

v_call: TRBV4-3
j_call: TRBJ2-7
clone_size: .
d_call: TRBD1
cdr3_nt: TGCGCCAGCAGCCAAGACGTCAGGGGGCTGAAGCTATACGAGCAGTACTTC
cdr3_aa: CASSQDVRGLKLYEQYF

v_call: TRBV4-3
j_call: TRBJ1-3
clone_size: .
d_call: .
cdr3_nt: TGCGCCAGCAGTCAAAACGCCGGGGGAACTGGAAACACCATATATTTT
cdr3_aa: CASSQNAGGTGNTIYF

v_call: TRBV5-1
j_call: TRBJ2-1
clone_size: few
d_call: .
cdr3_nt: TGCGCCAGCAGCAAGGACAGCTACAATGAGCAGTTCTTC
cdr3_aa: CASSKDSYNEQFF

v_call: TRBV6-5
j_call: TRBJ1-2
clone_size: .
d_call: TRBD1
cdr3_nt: TGTGCCAGCAGTCCCGGACAGGGATACTATGGCTACACCTTC
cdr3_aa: CASSPGQGYYGYTF

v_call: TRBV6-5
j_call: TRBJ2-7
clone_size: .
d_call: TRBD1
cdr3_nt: TGTGCCAGCAGCGACAGGGGGGAAGTCTACGAGCAGTACTTC
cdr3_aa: CASSDRGEVYEQYF

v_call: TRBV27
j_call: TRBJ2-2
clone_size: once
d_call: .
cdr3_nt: TGTGCCACCACAATGCGGGCCGGGCTTAACACCGGGGAGCTGTTTTTT
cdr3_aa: CATTMRAGLNTGELFF

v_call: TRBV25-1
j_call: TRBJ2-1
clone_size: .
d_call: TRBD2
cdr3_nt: TGTGCCAACCCTAGCGGGAGGGGGCAGTTCTTC
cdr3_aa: CANPSGRGQFF

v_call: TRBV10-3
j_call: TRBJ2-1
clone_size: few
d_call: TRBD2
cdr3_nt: TGTGCCATCAGTGGTAGCGGGAGTTTCTATGAGCAGTTCTTC
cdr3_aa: CAISGSGSFYEQFF

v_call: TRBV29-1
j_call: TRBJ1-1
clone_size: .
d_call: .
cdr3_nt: TGCAGCGTTGAAGTTCCCGGAGCGCTGAACACTGAAGCTTTCTTT
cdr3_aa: CSVEVPGALNTEAFF

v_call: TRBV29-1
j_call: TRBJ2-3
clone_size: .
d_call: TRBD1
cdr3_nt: TGCAGCGTGGATCCCCGGGACAGGGGGACAGATACGCAGTATTTT
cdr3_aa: CSVDPRDRGTDTQYF